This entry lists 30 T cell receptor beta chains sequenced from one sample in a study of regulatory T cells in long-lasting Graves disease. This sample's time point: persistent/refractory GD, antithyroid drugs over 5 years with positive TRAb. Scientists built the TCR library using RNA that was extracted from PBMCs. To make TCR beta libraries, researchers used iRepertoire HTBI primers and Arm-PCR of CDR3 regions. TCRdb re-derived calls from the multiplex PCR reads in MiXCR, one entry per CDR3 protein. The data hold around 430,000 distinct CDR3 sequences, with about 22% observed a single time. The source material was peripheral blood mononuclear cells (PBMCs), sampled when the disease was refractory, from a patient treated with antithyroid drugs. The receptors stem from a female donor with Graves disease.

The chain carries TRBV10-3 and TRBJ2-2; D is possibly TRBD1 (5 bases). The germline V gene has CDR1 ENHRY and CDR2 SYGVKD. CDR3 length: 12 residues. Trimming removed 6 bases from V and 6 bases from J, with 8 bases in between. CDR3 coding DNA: TGTGCCATCAGGCAGGGTTCCGGGGAGCTGTTTTTT. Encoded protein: CAIRQGSGELFF.

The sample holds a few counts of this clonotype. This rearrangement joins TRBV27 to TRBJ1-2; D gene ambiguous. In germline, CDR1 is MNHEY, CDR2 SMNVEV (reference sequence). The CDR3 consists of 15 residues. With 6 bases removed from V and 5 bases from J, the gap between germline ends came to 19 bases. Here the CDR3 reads CASRTSAGIRYGYTF. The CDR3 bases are TGTGCCAGCAGGACCTCGGCGGGGATCCGGTATGGCTACACCTTC.

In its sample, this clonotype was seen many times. The CDR3 region has the DNA TGTGCCAGCAGTTTCCAGGGGCTGGATGAAAAACTGTTTTTT. Translation: CASSFQGLDEKLFF. V gene TRBV12-3 or TRBV12-4 combines with J gene TRBJ1-4, with D perhaps matching TRBD1 (6 bases). CDR3 length: 14 residues. Trimming took off 3 bases at V and 6 bases at J, with 11 bases between the two ends.

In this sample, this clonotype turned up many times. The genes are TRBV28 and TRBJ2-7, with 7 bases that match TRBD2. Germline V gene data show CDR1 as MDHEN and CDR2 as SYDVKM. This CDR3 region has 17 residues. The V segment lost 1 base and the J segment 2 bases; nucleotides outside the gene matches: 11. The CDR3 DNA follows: TGTGCCAGCAGTTTATATGGGGGGGAGGCGGCCCCCTACGAGCAGTACTTC. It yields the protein CASSLYGGEAAPYEQYF.

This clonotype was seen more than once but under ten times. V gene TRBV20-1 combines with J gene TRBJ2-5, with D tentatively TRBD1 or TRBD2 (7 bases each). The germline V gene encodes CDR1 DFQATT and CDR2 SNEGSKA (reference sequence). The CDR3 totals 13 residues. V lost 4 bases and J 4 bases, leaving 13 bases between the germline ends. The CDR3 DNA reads TGCAGTGCTAATGCAGGGGGGGCAGAGACCCAGTACTTC. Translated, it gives CSANAGGAETQYF.

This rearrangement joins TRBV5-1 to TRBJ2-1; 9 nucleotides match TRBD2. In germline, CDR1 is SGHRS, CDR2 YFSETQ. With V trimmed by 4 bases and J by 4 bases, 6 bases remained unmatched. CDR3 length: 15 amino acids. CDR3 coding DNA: TGCGCCAGCAGCCAGACTAGCGGAAGGTACAATGAGCAGTTCTTC. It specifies CASSQTSGRYNEQFF.

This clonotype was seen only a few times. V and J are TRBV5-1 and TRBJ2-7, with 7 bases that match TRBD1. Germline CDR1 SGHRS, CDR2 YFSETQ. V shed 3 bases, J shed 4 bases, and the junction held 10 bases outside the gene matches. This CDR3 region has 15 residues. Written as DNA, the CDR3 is TGCGCCAGCAGCTCAGGTCCGGGACAGATGTACGAGCAGTACTTC. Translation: CASSSGPGQMYEQYF.

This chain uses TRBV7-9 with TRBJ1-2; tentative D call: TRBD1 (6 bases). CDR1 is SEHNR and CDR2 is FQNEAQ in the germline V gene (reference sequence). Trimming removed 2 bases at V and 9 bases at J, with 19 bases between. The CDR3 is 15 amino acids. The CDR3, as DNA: TGTGCCAGCAGCTTAATACAGGGAGGGGATATGCGCTACACCTTC. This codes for CASSLIQGGDMRYTF.

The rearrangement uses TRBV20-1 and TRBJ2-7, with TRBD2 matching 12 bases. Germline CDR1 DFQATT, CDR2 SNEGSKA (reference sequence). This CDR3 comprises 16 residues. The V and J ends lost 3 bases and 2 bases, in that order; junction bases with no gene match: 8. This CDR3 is CSASAPGLAGTYEQYF. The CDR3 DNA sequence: TGCAGTGCTAGCGCCCCCGGACTAGCGGGAACCTACGAGCAGTACTTC.

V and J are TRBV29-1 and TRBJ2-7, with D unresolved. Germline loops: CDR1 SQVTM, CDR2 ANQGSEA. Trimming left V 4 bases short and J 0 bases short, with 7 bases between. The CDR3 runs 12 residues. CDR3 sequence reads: CSVGLPSYEQYF. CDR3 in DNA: TGCAGCGTTGGGTTGCCCTCCTACGAGCAGTACTTC.

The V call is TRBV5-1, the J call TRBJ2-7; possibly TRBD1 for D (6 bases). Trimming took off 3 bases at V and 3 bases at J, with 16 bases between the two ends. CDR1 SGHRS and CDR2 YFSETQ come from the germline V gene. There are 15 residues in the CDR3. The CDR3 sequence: CASSSRTVGFYEQYF. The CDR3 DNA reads TGCGCCAGCAGCTCGCGGACAGTTGGGTTCTACGAGCAGTACTTC.

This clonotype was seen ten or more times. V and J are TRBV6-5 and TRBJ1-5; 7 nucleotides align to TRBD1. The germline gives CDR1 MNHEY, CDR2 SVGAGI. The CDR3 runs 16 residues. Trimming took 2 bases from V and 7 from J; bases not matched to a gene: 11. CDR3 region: CASSYAGQAGSQPQHF. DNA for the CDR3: TGTGCCAGCAGTTACGCAGGACAGGCCGGCAGCCAGCCCCAGCATTTT.

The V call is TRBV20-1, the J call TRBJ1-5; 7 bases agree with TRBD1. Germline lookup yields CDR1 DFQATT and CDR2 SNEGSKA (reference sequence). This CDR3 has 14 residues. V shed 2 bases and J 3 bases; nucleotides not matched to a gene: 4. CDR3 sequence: CSARPTGINQPQHF. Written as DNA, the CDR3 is TGCAGTGCTAGACCGACAGGGATCAATCAGCCCCAGCATTTT.

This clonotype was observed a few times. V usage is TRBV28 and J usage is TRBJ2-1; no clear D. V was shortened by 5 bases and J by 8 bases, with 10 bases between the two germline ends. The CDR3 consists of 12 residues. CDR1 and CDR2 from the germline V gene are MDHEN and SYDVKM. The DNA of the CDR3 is TGTGCCAGCAGTCCTCAGCTGTATGAGCAGTTCTTC. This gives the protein CASSPQLYEQFF.

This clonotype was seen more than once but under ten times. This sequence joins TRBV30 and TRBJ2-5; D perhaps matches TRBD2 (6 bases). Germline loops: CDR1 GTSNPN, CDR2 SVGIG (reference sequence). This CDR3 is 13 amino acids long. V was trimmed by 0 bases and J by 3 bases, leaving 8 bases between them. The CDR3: CAWSVPGEETQYF. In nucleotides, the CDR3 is TGTGCCTGGAGTGTACCGGGGGAAGAGACCCAGTACTTC.

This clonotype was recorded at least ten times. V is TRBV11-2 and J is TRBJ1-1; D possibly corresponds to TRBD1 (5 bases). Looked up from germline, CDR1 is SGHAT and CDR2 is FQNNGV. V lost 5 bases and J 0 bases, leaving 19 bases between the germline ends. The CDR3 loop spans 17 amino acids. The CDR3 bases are TGTGCCAGCAGCGATCAGGGAGGGGTGGAACTGAACACTGAAGCTTTCTTT. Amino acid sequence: CASSDQGGVELNTEAFF.

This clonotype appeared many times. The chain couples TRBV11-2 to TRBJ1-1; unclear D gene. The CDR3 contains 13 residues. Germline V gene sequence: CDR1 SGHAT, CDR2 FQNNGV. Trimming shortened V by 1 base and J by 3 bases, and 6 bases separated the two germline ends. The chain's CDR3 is CASSLVDDTEAFF. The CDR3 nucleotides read TGTGCCAGCAGCTTAGTTGACGACACTGAAGCTTTCTTT.

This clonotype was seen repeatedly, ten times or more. The chain's CDR3 is CASTTPGTYEQYF. For the CDR3, the DNA is TGTGCCAGCACTACCCCGGGAACCTACGAGCAGTACTTC. The J gene is TRBJ2-7, the V gene TRBV28; TRBD2 is a possible D gene (5 bases). The germline V and J ends were trimmed by 7 bases and 2 bases, with 12 bases remaining between them. This CDR3 spans 13 amino acids. Germline lookup yields CDR1 MDHEN and CDR2 SYDVKM.

DNA of the CDR3: TGTGCCTGGAGCCGGGACAGGGATTCACCCCTCCACTTT. Its translation: CAWSRDRDSPLHF. V usage is TRBV30 and J usage is TRBJ1-6, with 9 bases identical to TRBD1. The CDR3 has 13 residues. J lost 8 bases, V lost 3 bases, and 2 bases had no gene match. The germline gives CDR1 GTSNPN, CDR2 SVGIG (reference sequence).

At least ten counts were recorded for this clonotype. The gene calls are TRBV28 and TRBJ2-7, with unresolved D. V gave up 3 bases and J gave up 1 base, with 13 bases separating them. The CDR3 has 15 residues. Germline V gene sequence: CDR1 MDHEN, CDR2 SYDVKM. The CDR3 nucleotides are TGTGCCAGCAGTTTCTTTACGGGCAATTCCTACGAGCAGTACTTC. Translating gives CASSFFTGNSYEQYF.

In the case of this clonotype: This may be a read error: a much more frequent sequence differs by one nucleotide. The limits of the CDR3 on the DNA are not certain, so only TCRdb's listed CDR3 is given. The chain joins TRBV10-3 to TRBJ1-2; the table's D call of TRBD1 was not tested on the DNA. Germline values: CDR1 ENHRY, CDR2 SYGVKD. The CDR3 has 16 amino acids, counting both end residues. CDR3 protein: CATRDSQFLANYGCTF.

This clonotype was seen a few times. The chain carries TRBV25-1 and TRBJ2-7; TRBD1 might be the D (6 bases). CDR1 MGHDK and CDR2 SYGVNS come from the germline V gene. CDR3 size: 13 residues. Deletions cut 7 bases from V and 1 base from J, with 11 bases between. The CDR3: CASTRTASYEQYF. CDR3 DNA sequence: TGTGCCAGCACCCGGACAGCTTCCTACGAGCAGTACTTC.

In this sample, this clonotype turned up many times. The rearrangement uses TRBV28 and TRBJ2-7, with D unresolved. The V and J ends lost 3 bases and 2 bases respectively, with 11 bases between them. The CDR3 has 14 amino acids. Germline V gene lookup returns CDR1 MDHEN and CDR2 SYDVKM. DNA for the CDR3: TGTGCCAGCAGTTTTATAGGGCAAACCTACGAGCAGTACTTC. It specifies CASSFIGQTYEQYF.

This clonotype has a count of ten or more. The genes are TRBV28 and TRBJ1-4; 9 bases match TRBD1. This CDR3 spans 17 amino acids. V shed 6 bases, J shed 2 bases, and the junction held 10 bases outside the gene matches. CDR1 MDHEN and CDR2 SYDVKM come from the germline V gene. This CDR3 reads CASRAGTGRTTNEKLFF. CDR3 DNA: TGTGCCAGCAGAGCCGGGACAGGGCGAACCACTAATGAAAAACTGTTTTTT.

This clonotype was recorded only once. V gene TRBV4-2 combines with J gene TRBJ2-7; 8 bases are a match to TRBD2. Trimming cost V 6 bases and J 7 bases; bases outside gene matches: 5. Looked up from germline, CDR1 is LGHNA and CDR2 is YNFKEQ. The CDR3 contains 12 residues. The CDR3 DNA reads TGTGCCAGCAGACATACGGGGGGGGAGCAGTACTTC. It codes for CASRHTGGEQYF.

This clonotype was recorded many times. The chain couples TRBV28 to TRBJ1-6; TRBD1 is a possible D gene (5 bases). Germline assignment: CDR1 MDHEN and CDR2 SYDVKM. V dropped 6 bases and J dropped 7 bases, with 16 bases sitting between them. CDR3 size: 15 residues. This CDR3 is CASSPGAPLNSPLHF. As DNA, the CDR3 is TGTGCCAGCAGCCCCGGGGCCCCGCTAAATTCACCCCTCCACTTT.

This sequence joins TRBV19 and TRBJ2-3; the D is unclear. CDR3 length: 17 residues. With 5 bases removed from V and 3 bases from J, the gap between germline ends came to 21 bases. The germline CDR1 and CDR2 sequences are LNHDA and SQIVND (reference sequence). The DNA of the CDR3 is TGTGCCAGTAGTGTATCACCGGGCTCCATGGGGACAGATACGCAGTATTTT. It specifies CASSVSPGSMGTDTQYF.

The CDR3 sequence: CASSPTGQLKNIQYF. In DNA, the CDR3 is TGTGCCAGTAGTCCCACGGGACAGCTAAAAAACATTCAGTACTTC. J is TRBJ2-4 and V is TRBV19; TRBD1 matches at 7 bases. The V segment lost 5 bases and the J segment 4 bases; nucleotides outside the gene matches: 8. This CDR3 spans 15 amino acids. Germline lookup yields CDR1 LNHDA and CDR2 SQIVND (reference sequence).

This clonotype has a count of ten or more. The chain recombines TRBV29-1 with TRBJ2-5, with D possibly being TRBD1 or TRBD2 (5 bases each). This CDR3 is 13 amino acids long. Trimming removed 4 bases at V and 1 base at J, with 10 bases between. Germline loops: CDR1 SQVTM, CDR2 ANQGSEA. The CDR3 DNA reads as TGCAGCGTTGTGAGGGGAATCCAAGAGACCCAGTACTTC. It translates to CSVVRGIQETQYF.

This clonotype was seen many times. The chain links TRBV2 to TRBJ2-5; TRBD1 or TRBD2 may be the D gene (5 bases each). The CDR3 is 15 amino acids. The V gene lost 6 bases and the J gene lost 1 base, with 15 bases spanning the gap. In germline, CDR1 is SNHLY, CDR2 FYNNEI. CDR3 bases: TGTGCCAGCAGCGTTACCTCCGGGACCCAAGAGACCCAGTACTTC. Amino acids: CASSVTSGTQETQYF.